These 18 T cell receptor beta chains share one sample of origin, sequenced in a study of vaccination and CD4 T cells after COVID-19. Oncomine TCR Beta short-read sequencing was applied to DNA from cultured CD4+ T cells. TCRdb called the PCR reads again in MiXCR, with one record for every CDR3 protein. This sample has some 14,000 distinct CDR3 sequences, with roughly 50% found just once. For these receptors, no antigen is known. Described treatment: roughly 10-day PBMC culture with coronavirus spike peptide pools or control peptides (ViraFEST assay). Specimen: CD4+ T cells from blood, cultured in vitro, collected before SARS-CoV-2 vaccination. These receptor sequences come from a human donor who had recovered from COVID-19.

This clonotype showed up just a few times. The rearrangement links TRBV19 to TRBJ1-1; 8 bases are shared with TRBD1. The CDR3 loop spans 16 amino acids. J gave up 1 base and V 8 bases, and 12 bases lay outside the gene matches. The germline V gene has CDR1 LNHDA and CDR2 SQIVND (reference sequence). The CDR3 here is CASAQGTGPQNTEAFF. CDR3 nucleotide sequence: TGTGCCAGTGCGCAGGGGACAGGCCCGCAGAACACTGAAGCTTTCTTT.

With regard to this clonotype: One end of the junction does not line up with germline, which may come from a read error. The chain is built from TRBV7-9 and TRBJ1-2; TRBD1 aligns across 7 bases. Germline CDR1 and CDR2: SEHNR and FQNEAQ (reference sequence). The CDR3 totals 15 residues. CDR3 nucleotides: TGCGCCAGCAGCTTGTCGACAGGGAGGGACTATGGCTACACCTTC. Translation gives CASSLSTGRDYGYTF.

V gene TRBV10-3 combines with J gene TRBJ1-1; 7 bases line up with TRBD1. The J segment lost 4 bases and the V segment lost 6 bases, leaving 8 bases of the junction unmatched. Looked up from germline, CDR1 is ENHRY and CDR2 is SYGVKD. The CDR3 is made up of 14 amino acids. CDR3 nucleotides: TGTGCCATCAGCTTTGACAGGGACATCACTGAAGCTTTCTTT. It translates to CAISFDRDITEAFF.

The genes are TRBV12-3 or TRBV12-4 and TRBJ1-2, with a tentative D call TRBD1 (5 bases). V was clipped by 6 bases and J by 2 bases, with 10 bases between them. The CDR3 consists of 13 residues. The CDR3 coding sequence is TGTGCCAGCAGCCCCGCAGGGAACTATGGCTACACCTTC. Protein sequence: CASSPAGNYGYTF.

The J gene is TRBJ2-2, the V gene TRBV20-1, with 7 bases identical to TRBD2. The CDR3 contains 15 residues. The germline V gene encodes CDR1 DFQATT and CDR2 SNEGSKA (reference sequence). With V trimmed by 5 bases and J by 2 bases, 8 bases remained unmatched. The CDR3, as DNA: TGCAGTGCTGGGCCGGGCGGGGGTAACACCGGGGAGCTGTTTTTT. The encoded protein is CSAGPGGGNTGELFF.

J is TRBJ1-5 and V is TRBV6-2 or TRBV6-3; D possibly corresponds to TRBD1 (5 bases). Per germline, CDR1 MNHEY and CDR2 SVGEGT. Between the trimmed V and J ends, which lost 6 bases and 7 bases, there was a span of 19 bases. CDR3 length: 15 residues. This CDR3 reads CASRPSGGAHQPQHF. CDR3 nucleotides: TGTGCCAGCAGGCCCTCAGGAGGGGCTCACCAGCCCCAGCATTTT.

This chain links TRBV27 with TRBJ2-1; TRBD2 matches 8 bases. J gave up 5 bases and V 4 bases, and 4 bases lay outside the gene matches. CDR3 size: 14 residues. Looked up from germline, CDR1 is MNHEY and CDR2 is SMNVEV (reference sequence). CDR3 loop: CASSWRGENNEQFF. CDR3 DNA: TGTGCCAGCAGTTGGCGGGGGGAGAACAATGAGCAGTTCTTC.

This chain uses TRBV7-2 with TRBJ2-3; 9 bases map to TRBD1. Losses at the gene ends were 3 bases for V and 4 bases for J; bases not matched to a gene: 5. Germline V gene data show CDR1 as SGHTA and CDR2 as FQGNSA. This CDR3 has 15 residues. In nucleotides, the CDR3 is TGTGCCAGCAGCTTTGGGACAGGGAGTTCAGATACGCAGTATTTT. Translation gives CASSFGTGSSDTQYF.

This chain uses TRBV5-4 with TRBJ1-2; the match to TRBD1 covers 8 bases. This CDR3 spans 16 amino acids. Germline CDR1 reads SGHNT; CDR2 reads YYREEE (reference sequence). The ends lost 0 bases at V and 4 bases at J; junction bases unmatched: 8. This CDR3 reads CASSLGIRQGSYGYTF. The CDR3 DNA reads TGTGCCAGCAGCTTGGGGATTCGACAGGGGAGCTATGGCTACACCTTC.

This clonotype was detected once. The chain has TRBV6-1 and TRBJ2-1; no clear D gene. Germline CDR1 MNHNS, CDR2 SASEGT. CDR3 length equals 14 residues. Trimming removed 1 base from V and 2 bases from J, with 6 bases in between. CDR3 loop: CASSEGPTYNEQFF. The CDR3 DNA reads TGTGCCAGCAGTGAAGGGCCGACCTACAATGAGCAGTTCTTC.

This clonotype has only a few counts. The CDR3 nucleotides read TGTGCCAGCAGTCCAACTAGCCGCCAAGAGACCCAGTACTTC. It codes for CASSPTSRQETQYF. The chain uses TRBV27 and TRBJ2-5; the D gene is possibly TRBD2 (6 bases). The CDR3 sequence is 14 residues long. The V end lost 5 bases, the J end lost 1 base, and 11 bases lay between the germline ends. Germline CDR1 and CDR2: MNHEY and SMNVEV (reference sequence).

V gene TRBV29-1 combines with J gene TRBJ1-1; 7 bases line up with TRBD1. The trim removed 1 base at V and 7 bases at J, leaving 9 bases unmatched. The CDR3 is made up of 14 amino acids. Germline CDR1 is SQVTM and CDR2 is ANQGSEA. CDR3: CSVEVRTGEGEAFF. DNA of the CDR3: TGCAGCGTTGAAGTCAGGACAGGTGAAGGTGAAGCTTTCTTT.

The chain employs TRBV6-1 and TRBJ1-5; possible D gene TRBD1, 5 bases. Germline V lookup: CDR1 MNHNS, CDR2 SASEGT. The CDR3 is made up of 15 amino acids. Deletions cut 6 bases from V and 4 bases from J, with 16 bases between. CDR3 DNA sequence: TGTGCCAGCAGAGGGCTAGGGGTAGGGAATCAGCCCCAGCATTTT. As protein: CASRGLGVGNQPQHF.

In this sample, this clonotype turned up a few times. V usage is TRBV7-2 and J usage is TRBJ2-5; 15 bases are shared with TRBD2. The length of the CDR3 is 16 residues. Germline V gene sequence: CDR1 SGHTA, CDR2 FQGNSA. V gave up 5 bases and J gave up 2 bases; unmatched junction bases: 3. The CDR3 region has the DNA TGTGCCAGCAGCGCTGGACTAGCGGGAGGGCAAGAGACCCAGTACTTC. It is translated as CASSAGLAGGQETQYF. The full variable domain, its missing parts supplied by reference TRBV7-2 and TRBJ2-5, is GAGVSQSPSNKVTEKGKDVELRCDPISGHTALYWYRQSLGQGLEFLIYFQGNSAPDKSGLPSDRFSAERTGGSVSTLTIQRTQQEDSAVYLCASSAGLAGGQETQYFGPGTRLLVL.

About this clonotype: The germline gene is not matched at one end of the junction; a read error may be the cause. The V and J genes are TRBV2 and TRBJ1-6, with D perhaps TRBD1 (6 bases). Germline CDR1 and CDR2: SNHLY and FYNNEI. CDR3 length: 12 amino acids. CDR3 nucleotides: TGTGCCGGCCGGGACAATAATTTACCCCTCCACTTT. The encoded protein is CAGRDNNLPLHF.

This clonotype has more than one count but fewer than ten. V and J are TRBV19 and TRBJ1-2; D is possibly TRBD1 (6 bases). Germline V lookup: CDR1 LNHDA, CDR2 SQIVND (reference sequence). Trimming pared 5 bases from V and 4 bases from J, leaving 14 bases between. The CDR3 sequence is 14 residues long. This CDR3 reads CASSPTGMVYGYTF. CDR3 coding DNA: TGTGCCAGTAGTCCGACAGGAATGGTCTATGGCTACACCTTC.

The chain joins TRBV19 to TRBJ2-7, with D maybe TRBD2 (6 bases). The CDR3 runs 13 residues. Per the germline V gene, CDR1 is LNHDA and CDR2 is SQIVND (reference sequence). The germline V and J ends were trimmed by 5 bases and 6 bases, with 14 bases remaining between them. Written as DNA, the CDR3 is TGTGCCAGTAGTGACCTCCCTAGCGCCGAGCAGTACTTC. This sequence encodes CASSDLPSAEQYF.

The chain joins TRBV7-2 to TRBJ2-7; D unclear. V was trimmed by 5 bases and J by 6 bases, leaving 14 bases between them. CDR3 length: 13 amino acids. The V gene's germline CDR1 is SGHTA and CDR2 FQGNSA. The CDR3 DNA follows: TGTGCCAGCAGCCCCAACCCACAGTTCGAGCAGTACTTC. This sequence encodes CASSPNPQFEQYF.